This T cell receptor beta chain derives from a study of beta chain features in type 1 diabetes. The study, taken as a whole, reports: More deletions and fewer insertions at VDJ junctions were found in patients with type 1 diabetes. Within patients, naive, central memory and Treg TCRB repertoires seemed more similar than within healthy donors. Across all four CD4+ subsets, people with type 1 diabetes showed modestly shorter TCRB CDR3s.

Of the isolated RNA, all was reverse transcribed, and so the sequenced material was expressed TCRB transcripts. Libraries were prepared by immunoSEQ multiplex PCR; TCRdb keeps only in-frame clonotypes and omits some of them. The sample has under 400,000 clones, 11% to 15% seen once. Points on this clone: Its antigen is undetermined. Different DNA sequences within this sample yield the same CDR3.

Germline CDR1 reads SEHNR; CDR2 reads FQNEAQ (reference sequence). Trimming took off 5 bases at V and 0 bases at J, with 9 bases between the two ends. This CDR3 contains 14 residues. The rearrangement uses TRBV7-9 and TRBJ2-3; D remains unclear. This clonotype originated in a man aged 25-45 years in good health. Material: central memory CD4+ T cells from blood. The CDR3 sequence is CASSLSASTDTQYF. CDR3 coding DNA: TGTGCCAGCAGCCTCTCCGCTAGCACAGATACGCAGTATTTT.